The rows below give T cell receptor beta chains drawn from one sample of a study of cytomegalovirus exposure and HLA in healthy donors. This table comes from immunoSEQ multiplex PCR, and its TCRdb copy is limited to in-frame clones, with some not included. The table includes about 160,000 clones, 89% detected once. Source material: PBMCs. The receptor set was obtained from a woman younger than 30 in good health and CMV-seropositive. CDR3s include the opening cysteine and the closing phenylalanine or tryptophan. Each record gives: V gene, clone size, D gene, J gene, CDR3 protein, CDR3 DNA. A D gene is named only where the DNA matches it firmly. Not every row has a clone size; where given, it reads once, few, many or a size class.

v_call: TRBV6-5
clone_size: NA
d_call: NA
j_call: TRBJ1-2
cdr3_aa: CASRPTPRGAYGYTF
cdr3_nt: TGTGCCAGCAGACCTACCCCGCGAGGTGCCTATGGCTACACCTTC

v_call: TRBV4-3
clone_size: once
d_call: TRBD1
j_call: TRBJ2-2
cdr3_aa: CASSRRDRFGELFF
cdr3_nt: TGCGCCAGCAGCCGACGGGACAGGTTCGGGGAGCTGTTTTTT

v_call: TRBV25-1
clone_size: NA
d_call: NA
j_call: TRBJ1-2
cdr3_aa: CASSELGQNYGYTF
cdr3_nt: TGTGCCAGCAGTGAGTTGGGGCAGAACTATGGCTACACCTTC

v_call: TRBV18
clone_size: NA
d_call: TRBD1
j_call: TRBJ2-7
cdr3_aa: CASSSGTGAAEQYF
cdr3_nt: TGTGCCAGCTCGTCCGGGACAGGGGCGGCCGAGCAGTACTTC

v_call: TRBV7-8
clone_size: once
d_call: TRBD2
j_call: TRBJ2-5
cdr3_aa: CASSPAGSGRAEPKETQYF
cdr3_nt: TGTGCCAGCAGCCCAGCCGGTAGCGGGAGGGCAGAACCAAAAGAGACCCAGTACTTC

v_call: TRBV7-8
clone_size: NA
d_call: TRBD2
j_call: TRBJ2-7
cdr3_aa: CASGLAGSYEQYF
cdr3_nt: TGTGCCAGTGGACTAGCGGGCTCCTACGAGCAGTACTTC

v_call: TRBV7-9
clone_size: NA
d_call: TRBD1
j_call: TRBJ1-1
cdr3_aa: CASSLAEGARNTEAFF
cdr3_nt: TGTGCCAGCAGCTTAGCGGAGGGGGCTAGGAACACTGAAGCTTTCTTT

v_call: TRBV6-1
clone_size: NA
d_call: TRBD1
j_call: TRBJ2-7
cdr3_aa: CASSEGQGAEEQYF
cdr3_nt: TGTGCCAGCAGTGAGGGACAGGGGGCAGAGGAGCAGTACTTC

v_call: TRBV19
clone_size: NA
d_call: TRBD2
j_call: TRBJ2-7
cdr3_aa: CASSVLADAPSYEQYF
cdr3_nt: TGTGCCAGTAGTGTGCTAGCGGATGCTCCCTCCTACGAGCAGTACTTC

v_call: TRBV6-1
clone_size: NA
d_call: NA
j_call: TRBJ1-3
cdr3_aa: CASSISGVSGNTIYF
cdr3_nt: TGTGCCAGCAGTATTAGTGGTGTCTCTGGAAACACCATATATTTT

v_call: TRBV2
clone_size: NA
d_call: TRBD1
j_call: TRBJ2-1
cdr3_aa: CASKHQMGQIYNEQFF
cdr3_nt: TGTGCCAGCAAGCACCAGATGGGACAGATCTACAATGAGCAGTTCTTC

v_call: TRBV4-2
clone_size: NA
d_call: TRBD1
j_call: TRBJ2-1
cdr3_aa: CASSQALPGQGYNEQFF
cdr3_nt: TGTGCCAGCAGCCAAGCCCTCCCGGGACAGGGGTACAATGAGCAGTTCTTC

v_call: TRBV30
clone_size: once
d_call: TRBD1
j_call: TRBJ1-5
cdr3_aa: CAWSVRTGGWGNQPQHF
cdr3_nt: TGTGCCTGGAGTGTACGGACAGGGGGCTGGGGCAATCAGCCCCAGCATTTT

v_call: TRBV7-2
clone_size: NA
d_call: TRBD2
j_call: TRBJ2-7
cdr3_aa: CASSLPLAGGYEQYF
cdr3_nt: TGTGCCAGCAGTCTGCCGCTAGCGGGAGGTTACGAGCAGTACTTC

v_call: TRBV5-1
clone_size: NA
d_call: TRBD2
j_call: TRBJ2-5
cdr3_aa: CASSLLAGGQETQYF
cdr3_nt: TGCGCCAGCAGCTTACTAGCGGGAGGGCAGGAGACCCAGTACTTC

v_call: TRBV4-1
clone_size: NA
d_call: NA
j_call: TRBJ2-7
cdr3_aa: CASSQEGGARIYEQYF
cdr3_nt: TGCGCCAGCAGCCAAGAAGGTGGAGCTCGCATCTACGAGCAGTACTTC

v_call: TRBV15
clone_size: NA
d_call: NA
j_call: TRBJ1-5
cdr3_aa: CATSTRDQPQHF
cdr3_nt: TGTGCCACCAGCACCCGAGATCAGCCCCAGCATTTT

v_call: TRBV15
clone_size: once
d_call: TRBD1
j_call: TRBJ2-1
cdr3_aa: CATSRHRQGSYNEQFF
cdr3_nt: TGTGCCACCAGCAGACACCGACAGGGCTCCTACAATGAGCAGTTCTTC

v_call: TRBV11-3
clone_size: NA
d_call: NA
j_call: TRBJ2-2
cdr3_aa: CASSLDLGSRGTGELFF
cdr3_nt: TGTGCCAGCAGCTTAGATCTCGGATCAAGGGGAACCGGGGAGCTGTTTTTT

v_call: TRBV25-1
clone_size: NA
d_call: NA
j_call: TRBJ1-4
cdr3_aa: CASSELGGMRENEKLFF
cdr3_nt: TGTGCCAGCAGTGAATTGGGCGGGATGAGGGAAAATGAAAAACTGTTTTTT

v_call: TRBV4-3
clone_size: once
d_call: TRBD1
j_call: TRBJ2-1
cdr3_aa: CASSQDRGNPYNEQFF
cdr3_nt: TGCGCCAGCAGCCAAGACAGGGGGAACCCCTACAATGAGCAGTTCTTC

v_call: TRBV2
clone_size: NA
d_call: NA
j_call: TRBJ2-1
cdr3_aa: CASRLSGDSSYNEQFF
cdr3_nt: TGTGCCAGCAGGCTTAGCGGGGACAGCTCCTACAATGAGCAGTTCTTC

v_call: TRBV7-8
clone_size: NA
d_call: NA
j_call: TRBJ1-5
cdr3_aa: CASSLARSNQPQHF
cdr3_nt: TGTGCCAGCAGCTTAGCGAGGAGCAATCAGCCCCAGCATTTT

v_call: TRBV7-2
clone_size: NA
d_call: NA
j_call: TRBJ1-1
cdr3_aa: CASSLDLGGAFF
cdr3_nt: TGTGCCAGCAGCTTAGATTTGGGGGGAGCTTTCTTT

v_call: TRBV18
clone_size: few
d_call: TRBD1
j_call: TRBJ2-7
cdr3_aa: CASSTETGTYEQYF
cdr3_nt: TGTGCCAGCTCAACTGAGACAGGGACGTACGAGCAGTACTTC